This T cell receptor (beta chain) comes out of a study of Tregs in tolerant kidney transplant recipients. Germline loops: CDR1 SGHTS, CDR2 YDEGEE. Trimming removed 1 base at V and 5 bases at J, with 26 bases between. The CDR3 has 19 amino acids. Method: immunoSEQ multiplex PCR; TCRdb's copy keeps in-frame clones and lacks some. The table lists 200,000 to 300,000 clones, about 80% of them singletons. This clone appeared once. Its matching antigen is unknown. Study-wide findings and caveats: The small number of patients limits these findings pending further validation. The most relevant donor-specific Treg TCRbeta repertoire apparently came from expansion with activated donor B cells.

The sequencing input was CD4+ T cells from blood. The rearrangement joins TRBV5-8 to TRBJ2-3; D might be TRBD2 (6 bases). The origin of this receptor is a human donor in good health. CDR3 bases: TGTGCCAGCAGCTTGCTGGCCGCCTTGGCCGGGGGTACCGGAGATACGCAGTATTTT. As protein: CASSLLAALAGGTGDTQYF.